Listed here are 31 T cell receptor beta chains from one sample, sequenced in a study of blood T cell repertoires in COVID-19. The data were produced by immunoSEQ multiplex PCR, yet TCRdb's version contains in-frame clones alone and is incomplete. The sample shows a few hundred thousand clones, 70% to 90% of them seen only once. The sequenced sample was peripheral blood. Receptors were obtained from a man aged 50-59 years with COVID-19, enrolled during active disease.

The rearrangement links TRBV3-1 (or the pseudogene TRBV3-2) to TRBJ1-6; possible D gene TRBD1, 5 bases. CDR1 LGHDT and CDR2 YNNKEL come from the germline V gene (reference sequence). This CDR3 contains 17 residues. Trimming removed 1 base at V and 2 bases at J, with 12 bases between. The CDR3 DNA sequence: TGTGCCAGCAGCCAAGGGGCGGGGCACCCCTATAATTCACCCCTCCACTTT. Translating gives CASSQGAGHPYNSPLHF.

The rearrangement uses TRBV6-2 or TRBV6-3 and TRBJ1-6, with D possibly being TRBD1 (5 bases). The CDR3 totals 18 residues. Per the germline V gene, CDR1 is MNHEY and CDR2 is SVGEGT. With 2 bases removed from V and 8 bases from J, the gap between germline ends came to 22 bases. CDR3 amino acids: CASSYGRQFGGLDSPLHF. CDR3 bases: TGTGCCAGCAGTTACGGGCGACAGTTCGGGGGTTTGGATTCACCCCTCCACTTT.

This chain connects TRBV4-1 to TRBJ1-1, with a tentative D call TRBD1 (5 bases). From germline, CDR1 is MGHRA and CDR2 YSYEKL. The CDR3 is 15 residues long. V was pared by 5 bases and J by 5 bases, with 18 bases between. CDR3 in amino acids: CASSSHHQGRTEAFF. In DNA form, the CDR3 reads TGCGCCAGCAGCTCTCACCATCAGGGAAGGACTGAAGCTTTCTTT.

The chain carries TRBV5-1 and TRBJ1-6; D is possibly TRBD1 (5 bases). Per germline, CDR1 SGHRS and CDR2 YFSETQ. This CDR3 spans 14 amino acids. Between the trimmed V and J ends, which lost 3 bases and 7 bases, there was a span of 11 bases. This CDR3 is CASSSDTDNSPLHF. As DNA, the CDR3 is TGCGCCAGCAGCTCGGACACAGACAATTCACCCCTCCACTTT.

V and J are TRBV29-1 and TRBJ2-7; D possibly corresponds to TRBD2 (5 bases). Germline CDR1 SQVTM, CDR2 ANQGSEA. There are 15 residues in the CDR3. Between the trimmed V and J ends, which lost 7 bases and 2 bases, there was a span of 21 bases. The CDR3 DNA sequence: TGCAGCGGCGCGCTCGGAGCGGACGCAACCTACGAGCAGTACTTC. The encoded protein is CSGALGADATYEQYF.

V usage is TRBV7-6 and J usage is TRBJ2-1, with 9 bases fitting TRBD2. The ends lost 5 bases at V and 7 bases at J; junction bases unmatched: 18. CDR1 is SGHVS, CDR2 FNYEAQ, per germline. The CDR3 extends over 18 amino acids. CDR3 DNA: TGTGCCAGCAGCCAGGTCCAGTTTGGCGGGAGGGCCTTGAATGAGCAGTTCTTC. It is translated as CASSQVQFGGRALNEQFF.

The V call is TRBV5-5, the J call TRBJ2-2; 9 nucleotides align to TRBD1. This CDR3 has 17 residues. CDR1 SGHKS and CDR2 YYEKEE come from the germline V gene (reference sequence). The V and J ends lost 1 base and 7 bases, in that order; junction bases with no gene match: 11. The CDR3 DNA follows: TGTGCCAGCAGCTTGCGCACAGGGGGCAGTTTTGACGGGGAGCTGTTTTTT. Its translation: CASSLRTGGSFDGELFF.

The chain recombines TRBV19 with TRBJ2-5; 8 nucleotides align to TRBD2. From germline, CDR1 is LNHDA and CDR2 SQIVND (reference sequence). This CDR3 comprises 17 residues. V was clipped by 5 bases and J by 5 bases; unmatched bases: 16. CDR3 sequence: CASSPPRIAGLVETQYF. The CDR3 coding sequence is TGTGCCAGTAGTCCCCCCCGGATAGCGGGATTGGTGGAGACCCAGTACTTC.

A few counts support this clone. Additional DNA sequences in this sample encode the identical CDR3. Here the CDR3 DNA reads TGTGCCAGCAGCTCGGGGGCCTACGAGCAGTACTTC. Translation: CASSSGAYEQYF. The rearrangement joins TRBV5-4 to TRBJ2-7, with D perhaps matching TRBD2 (6 bases). The CDR3 length is 12 residues. CDR1 is SGHNT, CDR2 YYREEE, per germline (reference sequence). V dropped 3 bases and J dropped 2 bases, with 6 bases sitting between them.

The chain carries TRBV9 and TRBJ2-5; 13 bases are a match to TRBD2. Germline assignment: CDR1 SGDLS and CDR2 YYNGEE. CDR3 size: 17 residues. Germline trimming cut 0 bases from V and 5 bases from J; bases unmatched to any gene: 7. The chain's CDR3 is CASSVAGTSGTEETQYF. The CDR3, as DNA: TGTGCCAGCAGCGTAGCCGGGACTAGCGGGACCGAGGAGACCCAGTACTTC. The complete variable domain, with remaining parts taken from reference TRBV9 and TRBJ2-5, reads DSGVTQTPKHLITATGQRVTLRCSPRSGDLSVYWYQQSLDQGLQFLIQYYNGEERAKGNILERFSAQQFPDLHSELNLSSLELGDSALYFCASSVAGTSGTEETQYFGPGTRLLVL.

The V call is TRBV19, the J call TRBJ1-3; the match to TRBD1 covers 10 bases. Germline trimming cut 5 bases from V and 2 bases from J; bases unmatched to any gene: 6. Per germline, CDR1 LNHDA and CDR2 SQIVND (reference sequence). The CDR3 runs to 16 residues. The CDR3 reads CASSPMTGGTGNTIYF. The DNA of the CDR3 is TGTGCCAGTAGTCCCATGACAGGGGGCACTGGAAACACCATATATTTT.

The V gene is TRBV12-3 or TRBV12-4, the J gene TRBJ1-6; D unclear. Trimming pared 5 bases from V and 7 bases from J, leaving 3 bases between. This CDR3 is 11 amino acids long. The CDR3 DNA sequence: TGTGCCAGCAGTCAAAATTCACCCCTCCACTTT. Translated: CASSQNSPLHF.

This clone appeared a single time. This sequence joins TRBV19 and TRBJ2-2, with 7 bases that match TRBD1. The germline CDR1 and CDR2 sequences are LNHDA and SQIVND (reference sequence). Germline trimming cut 6 bases from V and 3 bases from J; bases unmatched to any gene: 7. The CDR3 consists of 15 residues. This CDR3 is CASSLTGADTGELFF. CDR3 nucleotides: TGTGCCAGTAGCCTAACAGGGGCGGACACCGGGGAGCTGTTTTTT.

The chain joins TRBV7-9 to TRBJ2-5, with D tentatively TRBD1 (5 bases). Trimming left V 5 bases short and J 5 bases short, with 15 bases between. The CDR3 is made up of 14 amino acids. Germline values: CDR1 SEHNR, CDR2 FQNEAQ (reference sequence). The CDR3 nucleotides are TGTGCCAGCAGCCTCCAGGGTTTTCGGGAGACCCAGTACTTC. Translating it yields CASSLQGFRETQYF. The variable domain in full, with the rest retrieved from reference TRBV7-9 and TRBJ2-5, is DTGVSQNPRHKITKRGQNVTFRCDPISEHNRLYWYRQTLGQGPEFLTYFQNEAQLEKSRLLSDRFSAERPKGSFSTLEIQRTEQGDSAMYLCASSLQGFRETQYFGPGTRLLVL.

This clone was seen only once. The V gene is TRBV7-7, the J gene TRBJ1-2; 9 nucleotides line up with TRBD1. The CDR3 contains 16 residues. From germline, CDR1 is SSHAT and CDR2 FNYEAQ (reference sequence). V was clipped by 2 bases and J by 4 bases; unmatched bases: 8. The CDR3 coding sequence is TGTGCCAGCAGCTTACCAACAGGGGGCAGAGGCTATGGCTACACCTTC. This sequence encodes CASSLPTGGRGYGYTF.

This clone was counted a few times. This rearrangement joins TRBV7-6 to TRBJ1-1; weak D call: TRBD1 (5 bases). Germline loops: CDR1 SGHVS, CDR2 FNYEAQ. The CDR3 runs to 13 residues. V lost 3 bases and J lost 4, with 9 bases in between. CDR3 coding DNA: TGTGCCAGCAGCTTGGCAGGGCCCACTGAAGCTTTCTTT. Protein product: CASSLAGPTEAFF.

The rearrangement uses TRBV5-4 and TRBJ2-5; TRBD2 might be the D (6 bases). CDR1 and CDR2 (germline): SGHNT, YYREEE (reference sequence). The CDR3 has 14 amino acids. Trimming stripped 5 bases from V and 2 bases from J, with 13 bases between. This CDR3 is CASSARSGQETQYF. In nucleotides, the CDR3 is TGTGCCAGCAGTGCCCGTAGCGGACAAGAGACCCAGTACTTC.

A few counts support this clone. The chain uses TRBV18 and TRBJ2-1, with TRBD2 matching over 8 bases. V gave up 1 base and J gave up 6 bases; unmatched junction bases: 8. The germline CDR1 and CDR2 sequences are KGHSH and LQKENI. The CDR3 has 16 amino acids. The CDR3 spells CASSPQALAGGNEQFF. CDR3 DNA sequence: TGTGCCAGCTCACCACAGGCGTTGGCGGGGGGCAATGAGCAGTTCTTC.

This chain uses TRBV5-4 with TRBJ2-1; 13 bases align to TRBD2. Germline V lookup: CDR1 SGHNT, CDR2 YYREEE (reference sequence). J was trimmed by 14 bases and V by 0 bases; bases with no gene match: 5. This CDR3 has 14 amino acids. This CDR3 is CASSLATSGRGEFF. The CDR3 nucleotides are TGTGCCAGCAGCTTGGCAACTAGCGGGAGGGGTGAGTTCTTC.

The rearrangement links TRBV28 to TRBJ2-5; 10 bases line up with TRBD2. The trim removed 3 bases at V and 4 bases at J, leaving 8 bases unmatched. The CDR3 runs to 16 residues. The germline CDR1 and CDR2 sequences are MDHEN and SYDVKM. CDR3 residues: CASSLGLRTSGETQYF. The CDR3 coding sequence is TGTGCCAGCAGTTTGGGTTTACGGACTAGCGGAGAGACCCAGTACTTC.

Notes on this clone: A junction end diverges from the germline sequence, so it may reflect a read error. This chain links TRBV11-3 with TRBJ1-1, with a possible D match to TRBD1 (5 bases). This CDR3 spans 12 amino acids. The germline V gene encodes CDR1 SGHNT and CDR2 YENEEA. The CDR3 DNA reads as TGTGCCAGCAGCACCCCGCAGGGCGCCGCTTCCTTT. It codes for CASSTPQGAASF.

This clone was found once. The rearrangement links TRBV5-4 to TRBJ1-2; D is ambiguous. This CDR3 spans 13 amino acids. V lost 2 bases, J lost 7 bases, and 12 bases lay in between. CDR1 and CDR2 from the germline V gene are SGHNT and YYREEE (reference sequence). Here the CDR3 DNA reads TGTGCCAGCAGCTTACCCGGGGATGCTGGCTACACCTTC. Its translation: CASSLPGDAGYTF.

This chain connects TRBV5-3 to TRBJ1-5; the D is unclear. TRBV5-3 is an ORF, and what it does is uncertain. V shed 3 bases and J shed 4 bases, with 14 bases lying between them. The CDR3 contains 15 residues. CDR3 coding DNA: TGTGCCAGAAGCTACGCAGACAACCGGAATCAGCCCCAGCATTTT. This codes for CARSYADNRNQPQHF.

The chain carries TRBV27 and TRBJ2-7; TRBD2 matches 7 bases. The CDR3 runs to 13 residues. The ends lost 6 bases at V and 2 bases at J; junction bases unmatched: 4. Germline V CDR1 and CDR2: MNHEY, SMNVEV (reference sequence). CDR3 loop: CASRRGYPYEQYF. DNA of the CDR3: TGTGCCAGCAGGCGGGGGTACCCCTACGAGCAGTACTTC.

J is TRBJ1-1 and V is TRBV7-2; TRBD1 might be the D (5 bases). With 1 base removed from V and 0 bases from J, the gap between germline ends came to 15 bases. CDR1 and CDR2 (germline): SGHTA, FQGNSA. The CDR3 is 17 amino acids. This CDR3 reads CASSLGIEDTMNTEAFF. CDR3 sequence (DNA): TGTGCCAGCAGCTTAGGGATCGAGGACACCATGAACACTGAAGCTTTCTTT.

The chain links TRBV7-8 to TRBJ2-1, with 15 bases that match TRBD2. The CDR3 length is 16 residues. Germline lookup yields CDR1 SGHVS and CDR2 FQNEAQ. V lost 5 bases and J lost 7; bases outside the gene matches: 6. The CDR3 DNA reads TGTGCCAGCAGCCCTTGGACTAGCGGGAGGGAGAATGAGCAGTTCTTC. Protein sequence: CASSPWTSGRENEQFF.

The chain recombines TRBV18 with TRBJ1-3; the D is unclear. Germline CDR1 reads KGHSH; CDR2 reads LQKENI. The CDR3 is 15 residues long. V lost 2 bases and J lost 0, with 8 bases in between. This CDR3 reads CASSPSRDSGNTIYF. Here the CDR3 DNA reads TGTGCCAGCTCACCAAGCCGCGACTCTGGAAACACCATATATTTT.

The chain links TRBV27 to TRBJ1-2; 10 nucleotides match TRBD1. Germline V gives CDR1 MNHEY, CDR2 SMNVEV (reference sequence). The trim removed 5 bases at V and 4 bases at J, leaving 13 bases unmatched. The CDR3 consists of 17 residues. The chain's CDR3 is CASSRPTGQGNFYGYTF. The CDR3 DNA sequence: TGTGCCAGCAGTCGACCAACGGGACAGGGGAATTTCTATGGCTACACCTTC.

This chain joins TRBV2 and TRBJ1-5; no reliable D call. The CDR3 runs to 14 residues. CDR1 is SNHLY, CDR2 FYNNEI, per germline. The ends were cut back, 4 bases at V and 1 base at J, with 8 bases in the middle. The CDR3 here is CASSGGLSNQPQHF. The CDR3 DNA reads as TGTGCCAGCAGTGGAGGGTTGAGCAATCAGCCCCAGCATTTT.

The chain carries TRBV5-1 and TRBJ2-1; 8 bases line up with TRBD2. This CDR3 contains 18 residues. Germline V gives CDR1 SGHRS, CDR2 YFSETQ. With V trimmed by 2 bases and J by 5 bases, 15 bases remained unmatched. The CDR3 DNA is TGCGCCAGCAGCTTACTAGCGGTTACCCCAGGAGGAGACAATGAGCAGTTCTTC. Its protein product is CASSLLAVTPGGDNEQFF. The complete variable domain, with remaining parts taken from reference TRBV5-1 and TRBJ2-1, reads KAGVTQTPRYLIKTRGQQVTLSCSPISGHRSVSWYQQTPGQGLQFLFEYFSETQRNKGNFPGRFSGRQFSNSRSEMNVSTLELGDSALYLCASSLLAVTPGGDNEQFFGPGTRLTVL.

The J gene is TRBJ1-1, the V gene TRBV3-1 (or the pseudogene TRBV3-2); 7 bases agree with TRBD1. Losses at the gene ends were 4 bases for V and 5 bases for J; bases not matched to a gene: 10. Germline-derived CDR1 and CDR2 are LGHDT and YNNKEL (reference sequence). The CDR3 consists of 15 residues. CDR3 in amino acids: CASSPSAGGFTEAFF. The CDR3 DNA reads as TGTGCCAGCAGCCCCTCGGCAGGGGGATTTACTGAAGCTTTCTTT.